This T cell receptor beta chain was sequenced for a study of OX40 agonist ivuxolimab in advanced cancers. The CDR3 spans 15 residues. Germline V lookup: CDR1 SGHAT, CDR2 FQNNGV. Trimming removed 5 bases from V and 8 bases from J; junction bases left unmatched: 7. Libraries were prepared by immunoSEQ multiplex PCR; TCRdb keeps only in-frame clonotypes and omits some of them. The repertoire holds some 46,000 clones, with about 90% as singletons. Study-level findings and limits: CD4+ and CD8+ T cells in blood underwent clonal expansion by week 6 at 0.1 to 3.0 mg/kg. In the expanded peripheral T cells, antigen specificity was never determined.

Only a few counts were recorded for this clone. Its antigen is not known. The TCR was taken from an adult with an advanced solid tumor such as melanoma, head and neck, liver or kidney cancer. The genes are TRBV11-2 and TRBJ1-4, with TRBD1 identical over 11 bases. Source: CD4+ or CD8+ T cells sorted from blood, taken in a trial of the OX40 agonist ivuxolimab. This CDR3 reads CASSQGQGASEKLFF. Here the CDR3 DNA reads TGTGCCAGCAGCCAAGGACAGGGGGCCTCCGAAAAACTGTTTTTT.